The entry below gives a single TCR beta chain sequence along with its context. This table comes from immunoSEQ multiplex PCR, and its TCRdb copy is limited to in-frame clones, with some not included. The sample holds about 2,100,000 clones, more than 85% seen once. This entry is derived from a study of shared clonotypes between healthy human individuals. Positively selected for CCR7, the CD45RO-negative cells used as naive CD8 cells excluded terminally differentiated effector memory CD45RA+ cells. Donors had no recently reported acute infections or vaccinations and were HIV-negative. The CDR3 loop spans 15 amino acids. CDR1 is PRHDT, CDR2 FYEKMQ, per germline (reference sequence). V was cut by 1 base and J by 0 bases, with 6 bases left in between.

The rearrangement joins TRBV13 to TRBJ2-2, with D unresolved. The clonotype originates from a man younger than 35 in good health. Some clones in this sample may be carry-over from other donors' samples. The material sequenced was naive CD8+ T cells from PBMCs. The CDR3: CASSLERPNTGELFF. CDR3 bases: TGTGCCAGCAGCTTAGAACGGCCGAACACCGGGGAGCTGTTTTTT. The entire variable domain, with the rest obtained from reference TRBV13 and TRBJ2-2, is as follows: AAGVIQSPRHLIKEKRETATLKCYPIPRHDTVYWYQQGPGQDPQFLISFYEKMQSDKGSIPDRFSAQQFSDYHSELNMSSLELGDSALYFCASSLERPNTGELFFGEGSRLTVL.